This T cell receptor beta chain stems from a study of OX40 agonist ivuxolimab in advanced cancers. Here immunoSEQ multiplex PCR was the method, and the copy in TCRdb shows in-frame clones only, minus some. The sample holds under 95,000 clones, around 85% seen once. CDR1 is SGHRS, CDR2 YFSETQ, per germline. V lost 1 base and J lost 2; bases outside the gene matches: 5. The CDR3 covers 16 residues. This chain connects TRBV5-1 to TRBJ2-3; 9 nucleotides align to TRBD1. The source is an adult with an advanced solid tumor such as melanoma, head and neck, liver or kidney cancer. The starting material was CD4+ or CD8+ T cells sorted from blood, obtained in a trial of the OX40 agonist ivuxolimab. The CDR3 coding sequence is TGCGCCAGCAGCTTGAGGGACAGGGATCTCACAGATACGCAGTATTTT. Encoded protein: CASSLRDRDLTDTQYF.